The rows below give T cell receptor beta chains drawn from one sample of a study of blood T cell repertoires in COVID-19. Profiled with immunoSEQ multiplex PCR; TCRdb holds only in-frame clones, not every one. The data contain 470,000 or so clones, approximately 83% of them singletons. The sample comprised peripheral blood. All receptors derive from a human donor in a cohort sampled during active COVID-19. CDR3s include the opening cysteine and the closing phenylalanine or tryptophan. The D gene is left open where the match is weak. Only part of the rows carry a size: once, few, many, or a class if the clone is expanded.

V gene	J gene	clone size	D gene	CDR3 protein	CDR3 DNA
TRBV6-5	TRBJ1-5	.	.	CATSRVHNQPQHF	TGTGCCACGAGCCGGGTTCACAATCAGCCCCAGCATTTT
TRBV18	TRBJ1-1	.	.	CASSTRTEAFF	TGTGCCAGCTCCACGAGGACTGAAGCTTTCTTT
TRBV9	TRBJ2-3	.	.	CASSVSGSPTDTQYF	TGTGCCAGCAGCGTTTCCGGGAGTCCCACAGATACGCAGTATTTT
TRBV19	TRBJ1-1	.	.	CASSLDKNTEAFF	TGTGCCAGTAGTTTGGACAAGAACACTGAAGCTTTCTTT
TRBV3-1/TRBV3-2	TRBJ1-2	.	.	CASSLRDTRSGDGYTF	TGTGCCAGCAGCCTCCGGGACACAAGAAGTGGGGATGGCTACACCTTC
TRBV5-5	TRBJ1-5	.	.	CASSLLGGHQPQHF	TGTGCCAGCAGCTTGCTAGGGGGACATCAGCCCCAGCATTTT
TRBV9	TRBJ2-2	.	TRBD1	CASSVRRDREDTGELFF	TGTGCCAGCAGCGTTCGGCGGGACAGGGAGGACACCGGGGAGCTGTTTTTT
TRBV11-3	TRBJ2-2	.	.	CASSFAGYSAGELFF	TGTGCCAGCAGCTTTGCCGGGTATTCGGCCGGGGAGCTGTTTTTT
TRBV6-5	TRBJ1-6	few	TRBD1	CASSYGTGNPNSPLHF	TGTGCCAGCAGTTACGGGACAGGGAACCCAAATTCACCCCTCCACTTT
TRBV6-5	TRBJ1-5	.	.	CASRLTGNQPQHF	TGTGCCAGCAGGTTGACAGGCAATCAGCCCCAGCATTTT
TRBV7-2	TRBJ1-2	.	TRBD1	CASSLLGQGLGYTF	TGTGCCAGCAGCTTATTGGGACAGGGGCTCGGCTACACCTTC
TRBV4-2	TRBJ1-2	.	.	CASSQGSAGNYGYTF	TGTGCCAGCAGCCAAGGTTCGGCGGGCAACTATGGCTACACCTTC
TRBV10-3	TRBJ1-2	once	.	CAITPEEPYGYTF	TGTGCCATCACCCCCGAGGAACCCTATGGCTACACCTTC
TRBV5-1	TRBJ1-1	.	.	CASTTSGLPGSTENTEAFF	TGCGCCAGCACTACTTCGGGGTTGCCGGGGTCAACGGAGAACACTGAAGCTTTCTTT
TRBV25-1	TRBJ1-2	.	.	CASTRSGAEGGYTF	TGTGCCAGCACTAGAAGCGGGGCCGAGGGAGGCTACACCTTC
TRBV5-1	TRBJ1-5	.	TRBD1	CASSPGQGYQPQHF	TGCGCCAGCAGCCCGGGACAGGGATATCAGCCCCAGCATTTT
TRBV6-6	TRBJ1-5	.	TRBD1	CASSPPVRTGSNQPQHF	TGTGCCAGCAGTCCACCTGTTAGGACAGGGAGCAATCAGCCCCAGCATTTT
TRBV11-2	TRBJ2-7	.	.	CASTRGGDNPYEQYF	TGTGCCAGCACCCGGGGTGGGGACAACCCCTACGAGCAGTACTTC
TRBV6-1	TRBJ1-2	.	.	CASSEGGRYGYTF	TGTGCCAGCAGTGAAGGTGGTCGGTATGGCTACACCTTC
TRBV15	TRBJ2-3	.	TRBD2	CATSGWIAGLDTQYF	TGTGCCACCAGCGGTTGGATAGCGGGACTAGATACGCAGTATTTT
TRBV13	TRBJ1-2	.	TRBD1	CASSSTGQGAVGYTF	TGTGCCAGCAGCTCCACGGGACAGGGGGCTGTCGGCTACACCTTC
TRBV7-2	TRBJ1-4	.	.	CASKLRRGSPGKLFF	TGTGCCAGCAAGCTTAGGCGAGGGAGCCCCGGAAAACTGTTTTTT
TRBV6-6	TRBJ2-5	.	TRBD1	CASSRIATGGQETQYF	TGTGCCAGCAGTCGAATCGCGACAGGGGGGCAAGAGACCCAGTACTTC
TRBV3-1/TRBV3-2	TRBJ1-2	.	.	CASSQDLEARYGYTF	TGTGCCAGCAGCCAAGATCTAGAGGCACGCTATGGCTACACCTTC
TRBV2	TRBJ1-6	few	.	CASTQSGGISPLHF	TGTGCCAGCACTCAGTCCGGAGGCATATCTCCCCTCCACTTT
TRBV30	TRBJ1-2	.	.	CAWSVNRNGYTF	TGTGCCTGGAGTGTTAATAGAAATGGCTACACCTTC
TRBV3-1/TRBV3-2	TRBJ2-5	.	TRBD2	CASSQGLAGNQETQYF	TGTGCCAGCAGCCAGGGGCTAGCGGGGAACCAAGAGACCCAGTACTTC
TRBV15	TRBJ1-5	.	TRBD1	CATSRESRDRGQQPQHF	TGTGCCACCAGCAGAGAAAGCCGGGACAGGGGGCAGCAGCCCCAGCATTTT
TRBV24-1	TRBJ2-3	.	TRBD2	CATSRGGSLGTDTQYF	TGTGCCACCAGTCGCGGCGGGAGCTTGGGCACAGATACGCAGTATTTT
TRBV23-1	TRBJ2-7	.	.	CASSRNVPANF	TGCGCCAGCAGTCGTAACGTCCCCGCGAACTTC
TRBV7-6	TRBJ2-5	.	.	CASSRFYGEYQETQYF	TGTGCCAGCAGCCGTTTTTATGGGGAGTACCAAGAGACCCAGTACTTC
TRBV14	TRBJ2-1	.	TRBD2	CASSRSGGSYNEQFF	TGTGCCAGCAGCCGCTCGGGAGGAAGCTACAATGAGCAGTTCTTC
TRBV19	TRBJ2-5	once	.	CASTRSDWEETQYF	TGTGCCAGTACCCGGTCCGACTGGGAAGAGACCCAGTACTTC
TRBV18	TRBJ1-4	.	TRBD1	CASGGTGNEKLFF	TGTGCCAGCGGCGGGACAGGGAATGAAAAACTGTTTTTT
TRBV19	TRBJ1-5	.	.	CASRQGIQTSAYQPQHF	TGTGCCAGTAGGCAGGGGATACAAACCTCCGCCTATCAGCCCCAGCATTTT
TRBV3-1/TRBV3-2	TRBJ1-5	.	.	CASSQDRTGTQPQHF	TGTGCCAGCAGCCAAGATAGAACAGGGACTCAGCCCCAGCATTTT
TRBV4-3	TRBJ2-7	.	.	CASSQDRGDEQYF	TGCGCCAGCAGCCAAGACAGGGGGGACGAGCAGTACTTC
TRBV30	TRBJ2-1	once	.	CASVAVSYNEQFF	TGTGCCTCCGTAGCGGTTTCCTACAATGAGCAGTTCTTC
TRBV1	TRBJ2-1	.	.	CTSSLRGFWGNEQFF	TGCACCAGCAGCCTGCGGGGGTTTTGGGGGAATGAGCAGTTCTTC
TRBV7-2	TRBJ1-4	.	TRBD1	CASRGGQRGEKLFF	TGTGCCAGCCGTGGGGGACAGAGAGGGGAAAAACTGTTTTTT
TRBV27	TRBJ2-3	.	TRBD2	CASAGLAGVIDTQYF	TGTGCCAGCGCTGGACTAGCGGGAGTCATCGATACGCAGTATTTT
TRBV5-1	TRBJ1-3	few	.	CASSLSTSKNTIYF	TGCGCCAGCAGCTTGTCTACCTCCAAAAACACCATATATTTT
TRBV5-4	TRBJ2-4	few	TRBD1	CASSPDRARGNIQYF	TGTGCCAGCAGCCCGGACAGGGCAAGGGGAAACATTCAGTACTTC
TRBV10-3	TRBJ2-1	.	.	CAISRDRRAAEQFF	TGTGCCATCAGCCGAGACCGGAGGGCCGCTGAGCAGTTCTTC
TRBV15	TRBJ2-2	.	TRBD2	CATSRGVAGNSGELFF	TGTGCCACCAGCAGAGGGGTAGCGGGAAATTCCGGGGAGCTGTTTTTT
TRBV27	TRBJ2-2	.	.	CASSLAGPYTGELFF	TGTGCCAGCAGTTTAGCGGGGCCTTACACCGGGGAGCTGTTTTTT
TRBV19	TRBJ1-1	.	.	CASSIDLAGKDTEAFF	TGTGCCAGTAGTATAGATTTGGCAGGCAAAGACACTGAAGCTTTCTTT
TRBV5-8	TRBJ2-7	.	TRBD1	CASSKSGTGGGEQYF	TGTGCCAGCAGTAAATCCGGGACAGGGGGCGGCGAGCAGTACTTC
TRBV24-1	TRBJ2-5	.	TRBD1	CATSDFETGVQETQYF	TGTGCCACCAGTGATTTCGAGACAGGGGTCCAAGAGACCCAGTACTTC
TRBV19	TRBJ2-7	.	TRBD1	CASSKDRYSYEQYF	TGTGCCAGTAGTAAGGACAGGTATTCCTACGAGCAGTACTTC
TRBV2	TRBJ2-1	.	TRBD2	CASSDSLAGGTDEQFF	TGTGCCAGCAGTGACTCTCTAGCGGGAGGGACGGATGAGCAGTTCTTC
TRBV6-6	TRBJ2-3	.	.	CASSWSEGWTDTQYF	TGTGCCAGCAGTTGGTCGGAGGGATGGACAGATACGCAGTATTTT
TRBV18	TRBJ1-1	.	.	CASSPARGTEGSTEAFF	TGTGCCAGCTCACCCGCGCGGGGAACCGAGGGGTCCACTGAAGCTTTCTTT
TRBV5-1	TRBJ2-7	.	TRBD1	CASSLASTGTFEQYF	TGCGCCAGCAGCTTGGCCTCGACAGGGACCTTCGAGCAGTACTTC
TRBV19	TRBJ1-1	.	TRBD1	CASTQGQWDTEAFF	TGTGCCAGTACCCAGGGACAGTGGGACACTGAAGCTTTCTTT